This TCR beta chain was captured in a study of OX40 agonist ivuxolimab in advanced cancers. Study context: A male proportion of 82.7% was recorded, with mean age roughly 62 years and range about 23 to 90.

Sequenced by immunoSEQ multiplex PCR; TCRdb stores in-frame clones only, minus some. Here the sample spans around 76,000 clones, 85% to 90% being singletons. The CDR3 is made up of 17 amino acids. CDR1 is SGHRS and CDR2 is YFSETQ in the germline V gene. V lost 4 bases to trimming and J lost 0 bases; unmatched junction nucleotides: 7. Study-level results: Researchers report that CD8+ T cells had, on average, more expanded clones than CD4+. Researchers did not establish what antigens the expanded peripheral T cells target.

Remarks on this clone: As yet, its antigen is unknown.

The receptor comes from an adult with an advanced solid tumor such as melanoma, head and neck, liver or kidney cancer. The material was CD4+ or CD8+ T cells sorted from blood, obtained in a trial of the OX40 agonist ivuxolimab. The V gene is TRBV5-1, the J gene TRBJ2-7; TRBD2 matches at 13 bases. The CDR3 DNA is TGCGCCAGCAGCGCGGGACTAGCGGGGCCAAGCTCCTACGAGCAGTACTTC. Protein: CASSAGLAGPSSYEQYF.